This TCR beta chain was found in a study of blood T cell repertoires in COVID-19. Study as a whole: Acute and convalescent COVID-19 samples came from the United States, Italy and Spain. PBMCs, B-cell-depleted T cells, or T cells provided the cDNA or gDNA that made up the material.

Authors' methods: Estimation of nucleated cell counts was performed using reference gene primer amplification. Assay: immunoSEQ multiplex PCR; the TCRdb copy retains only in-frame clones and omits some. V, J and clone size are those of that table, while D and trimming were read from the DNA. The table records roughly 200,000 clones, almost 85% of them present only once. The CDR3 is 17 residues long. V lost 1 base to trimming and J lost 5 bases; unmatched junction nucleotides: 11. Germline CDR1 reads SGHTA; CDR2 reads FQGNSA. This sequence was found in a woman aged 70 to 79 with active or convalescent COVID-19. Sample: peripheral blood. The chain combines TRBV7-2 with TRBJ2-5, with 9 bases aligning to TRBD2. CDR3 sequence (DNA): TGTGCCAGCAGCTTAGGGGCTAGAGCGGGAGGTGGTGAGACCCAGTACTTC. This codes for CASSLGARAGGGETQYF.